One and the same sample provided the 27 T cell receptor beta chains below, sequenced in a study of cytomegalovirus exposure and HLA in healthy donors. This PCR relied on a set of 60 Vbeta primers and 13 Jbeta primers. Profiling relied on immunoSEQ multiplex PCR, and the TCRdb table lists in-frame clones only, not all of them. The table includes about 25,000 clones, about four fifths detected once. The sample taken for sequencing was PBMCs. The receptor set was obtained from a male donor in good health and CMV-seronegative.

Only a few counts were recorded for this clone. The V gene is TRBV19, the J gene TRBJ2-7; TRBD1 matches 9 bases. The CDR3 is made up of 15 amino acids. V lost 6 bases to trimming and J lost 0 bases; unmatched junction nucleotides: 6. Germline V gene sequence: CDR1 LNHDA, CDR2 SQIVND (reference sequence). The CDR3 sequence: CASSRDRANSYEQYF. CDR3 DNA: TGTGCCAGTAGCCGGGACAGGGCCAACTCCTACGAGCAGTACTTC.

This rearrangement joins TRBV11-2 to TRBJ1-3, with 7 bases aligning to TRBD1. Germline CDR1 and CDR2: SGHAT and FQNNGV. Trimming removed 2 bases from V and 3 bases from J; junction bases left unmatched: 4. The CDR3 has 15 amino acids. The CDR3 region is CASSLQGVGGNTIYF. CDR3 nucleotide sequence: TGTGCCAGCAGCTTACAGGGGGTCGGTGGAAACACCATATATTTT.

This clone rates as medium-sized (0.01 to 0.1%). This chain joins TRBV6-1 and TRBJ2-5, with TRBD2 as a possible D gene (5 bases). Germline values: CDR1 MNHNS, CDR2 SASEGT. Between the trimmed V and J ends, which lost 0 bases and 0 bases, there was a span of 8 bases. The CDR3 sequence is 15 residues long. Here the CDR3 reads CASSEAAGNQETQYF. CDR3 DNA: TGTGCCAGCAGTGAAGCAGCCGGGAACCAAGAGACCCAGTACTTC.

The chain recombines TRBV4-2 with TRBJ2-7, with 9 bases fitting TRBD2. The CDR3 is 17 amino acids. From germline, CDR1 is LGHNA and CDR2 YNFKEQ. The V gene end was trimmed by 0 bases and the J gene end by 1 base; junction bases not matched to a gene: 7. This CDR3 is CASSQDPASGNSYEQYF. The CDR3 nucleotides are TGTGCCAGCAGCCAAGATCCGGCTAGCGGGAATTCCTACGAGCAGTACTTC.

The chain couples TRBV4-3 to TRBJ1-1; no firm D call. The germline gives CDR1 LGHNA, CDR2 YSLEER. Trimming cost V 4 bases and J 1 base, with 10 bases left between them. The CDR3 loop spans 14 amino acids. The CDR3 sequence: CASSREQENTEAFF. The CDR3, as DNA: TGCGCCAGCAGCCGAGAGCAGGAGAACACTGAAGCTTTCTTT.

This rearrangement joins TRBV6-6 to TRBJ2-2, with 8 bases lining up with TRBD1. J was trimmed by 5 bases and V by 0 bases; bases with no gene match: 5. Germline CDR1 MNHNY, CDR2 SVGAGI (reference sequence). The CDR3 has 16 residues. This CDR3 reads CASSYSQGAWTGELFF. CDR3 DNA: TGTGCCAGCAGTTACTCCCAGGGGGCATGGACCGGGGAGCTGTTTTTT.

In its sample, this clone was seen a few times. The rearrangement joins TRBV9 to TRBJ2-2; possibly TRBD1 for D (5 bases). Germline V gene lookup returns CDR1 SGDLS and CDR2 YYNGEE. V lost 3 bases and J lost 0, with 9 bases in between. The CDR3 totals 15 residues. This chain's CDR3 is CASSATDTNTGELFF. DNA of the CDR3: TGTGCCAGCAGCGCGACAGACACGAACACCGGGGAGCTGTTTTTT.

The CDR3 here is CASRWGQGNDGELFF. In DNA, the CDR3 is TGTGCCAGCAGGTGGGGACAGGGCAACGACGGGGAGCTGTTTTTT. J is TRBJ2-2 and V is TRBV6-5; 9 positions match TRBD1. Per germline, CDR1 MNHEY and CDR2 SVGAGI. CDR3 length: 15 residues. The V gene end was trimmed by 6 bases and the J gene end by 7 bases; junction bases not matched to a gene: 9.

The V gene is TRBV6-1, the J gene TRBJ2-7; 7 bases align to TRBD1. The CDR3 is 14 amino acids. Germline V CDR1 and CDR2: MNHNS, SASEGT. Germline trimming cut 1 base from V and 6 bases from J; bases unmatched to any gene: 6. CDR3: CASSEGDDRVEQYF. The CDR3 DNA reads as TGTGCCAGCAGTGAAGGAGATGACAGGGTCGAGCAGTACTTC.

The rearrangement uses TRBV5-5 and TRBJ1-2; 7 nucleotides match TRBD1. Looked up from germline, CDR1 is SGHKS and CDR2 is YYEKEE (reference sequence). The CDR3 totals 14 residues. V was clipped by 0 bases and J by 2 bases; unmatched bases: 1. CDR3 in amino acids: CASSLEQGNYGYTF. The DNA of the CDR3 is TGTGCCAGCAGCTTGGAACAGGGGAACTATGGCTACACCTTC.

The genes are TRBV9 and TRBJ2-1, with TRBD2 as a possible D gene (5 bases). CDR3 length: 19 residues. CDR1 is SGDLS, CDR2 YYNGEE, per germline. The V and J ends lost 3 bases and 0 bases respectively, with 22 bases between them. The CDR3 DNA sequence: TGTGCCAGCAGCGAATCAACAATGGGTCGGGGTCACTCCTACAATGAGCAGTTCTTC. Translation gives CASSESTMGRGHSYNEQFF.

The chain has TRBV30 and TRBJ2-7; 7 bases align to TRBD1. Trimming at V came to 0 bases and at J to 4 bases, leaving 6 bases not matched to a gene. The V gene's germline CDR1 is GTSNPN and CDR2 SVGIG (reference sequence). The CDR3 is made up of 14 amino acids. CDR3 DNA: TGTGCCTGGAGTGTACTAAGGGACAGTTACGAGCAGTACTTC. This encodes CAWSVLRDSYEQYF. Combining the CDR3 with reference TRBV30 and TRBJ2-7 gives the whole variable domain SQTIHQWPATLVQPVGSPLSLECTVEGTSNPNLYWYRQAAGRGLQLLFYSVGIGQISSEVPQNLSASRPQDRQFILSSKKLLLSDSGFYLCAWSVLRDSYEQYFGPGTRLTVT.

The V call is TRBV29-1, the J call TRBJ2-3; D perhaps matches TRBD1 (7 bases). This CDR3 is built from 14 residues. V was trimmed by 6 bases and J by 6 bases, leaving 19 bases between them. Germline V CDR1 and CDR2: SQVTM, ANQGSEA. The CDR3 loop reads CSVAVGGGDDTQYF. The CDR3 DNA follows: TGCAGCGTGGCCGTTGGAGGGGGCGACGATACGCAGTATTTT.

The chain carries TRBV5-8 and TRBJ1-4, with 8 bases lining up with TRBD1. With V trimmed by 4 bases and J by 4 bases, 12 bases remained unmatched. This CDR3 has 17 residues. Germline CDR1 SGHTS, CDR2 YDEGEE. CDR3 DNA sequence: TGTGCCAGCAGCCGGGGGTCACAGGGGGGCTATAATGAAAAACTGTTTTTT. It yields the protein CASSRGSQGGYNEKLFF.

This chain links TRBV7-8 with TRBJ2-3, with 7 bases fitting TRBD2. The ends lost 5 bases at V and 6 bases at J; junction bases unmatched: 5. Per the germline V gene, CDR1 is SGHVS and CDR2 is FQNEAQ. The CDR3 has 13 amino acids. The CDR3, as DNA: TGTGCCAGCAGCGCCACCGGGGGGGATACGCAGTATTTT. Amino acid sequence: CASSATGGDTQYF.

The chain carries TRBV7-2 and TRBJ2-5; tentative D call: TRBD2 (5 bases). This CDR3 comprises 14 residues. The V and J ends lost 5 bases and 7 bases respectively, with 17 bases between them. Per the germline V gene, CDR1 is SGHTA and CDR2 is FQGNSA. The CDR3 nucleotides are TGTGCCAGCAGCGTCGAACTAGTTAGGGCGACCCAGTACTTC. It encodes CASSVELVRATQYF.

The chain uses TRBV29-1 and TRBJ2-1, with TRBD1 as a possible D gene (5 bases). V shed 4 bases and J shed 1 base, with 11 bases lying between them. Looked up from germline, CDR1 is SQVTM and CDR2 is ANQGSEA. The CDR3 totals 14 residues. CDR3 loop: CSVAPDSSYNEQFF. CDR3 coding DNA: TGCAGCGTTGCCCCCGACAGTTCCTACAATGAGCAGTTCTTC.

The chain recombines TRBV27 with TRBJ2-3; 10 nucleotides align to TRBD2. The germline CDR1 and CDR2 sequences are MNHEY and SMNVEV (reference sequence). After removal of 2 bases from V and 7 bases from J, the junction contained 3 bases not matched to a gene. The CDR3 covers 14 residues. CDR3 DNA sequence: TGTGCCAGCAGTTTAGAGCGGGGGGGTAATACGCAGTATTTT. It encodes CASSLERGGNTQYF.

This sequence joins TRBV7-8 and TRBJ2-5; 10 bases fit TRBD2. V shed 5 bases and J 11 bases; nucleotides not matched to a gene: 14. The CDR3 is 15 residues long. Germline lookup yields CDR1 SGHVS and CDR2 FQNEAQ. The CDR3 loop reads CASSPGWGLAWEQYF. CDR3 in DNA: TGTGCCAGCAGCCCAGGCTGGGGACTAGCGTGGGAGCAGTACTTC.

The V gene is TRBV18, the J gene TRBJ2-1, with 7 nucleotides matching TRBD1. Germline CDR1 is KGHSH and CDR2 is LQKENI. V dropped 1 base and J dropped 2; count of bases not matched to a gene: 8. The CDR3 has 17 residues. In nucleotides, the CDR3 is TGTGCCAGCTCACCACAGGGGGCCCTATCAACCTACAATGAGCAGTTCTTC. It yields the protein CASSPQGALSTYNEQFF.

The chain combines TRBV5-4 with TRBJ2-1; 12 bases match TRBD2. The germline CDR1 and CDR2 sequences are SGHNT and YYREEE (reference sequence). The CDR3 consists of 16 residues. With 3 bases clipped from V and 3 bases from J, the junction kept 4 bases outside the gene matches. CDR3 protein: CASSSLAGGIYNEQFF. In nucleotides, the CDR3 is TGTGCCAGCAGCTCCCTAGCGGGAGGGATCTACAATGAGCAGTTCTTC.

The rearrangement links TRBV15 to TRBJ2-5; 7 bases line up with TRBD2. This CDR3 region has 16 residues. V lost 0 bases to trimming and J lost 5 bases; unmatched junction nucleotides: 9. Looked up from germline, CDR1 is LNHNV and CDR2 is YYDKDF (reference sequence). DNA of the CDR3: TGTGCCACCAGCAGAGATAGGAGCGGGGTGGCGGAGACCCAGTACTTC. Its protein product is CATSRDRSGVAETQYF.

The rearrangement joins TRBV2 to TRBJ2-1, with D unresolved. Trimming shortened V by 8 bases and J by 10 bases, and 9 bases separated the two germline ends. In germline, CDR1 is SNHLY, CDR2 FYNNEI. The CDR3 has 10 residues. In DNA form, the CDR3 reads TGTGCCAGCGATGAAAGCGAGCAGTTCTTC. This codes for CASDESEQFF.

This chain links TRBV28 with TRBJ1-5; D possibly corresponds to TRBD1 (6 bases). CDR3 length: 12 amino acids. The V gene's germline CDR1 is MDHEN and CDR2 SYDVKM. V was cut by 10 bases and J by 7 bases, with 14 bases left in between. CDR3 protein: CATSQGWQPQHF. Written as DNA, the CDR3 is TGTGCCACCTCACAGGGTTGGCAGCCCCAGCATTTT.

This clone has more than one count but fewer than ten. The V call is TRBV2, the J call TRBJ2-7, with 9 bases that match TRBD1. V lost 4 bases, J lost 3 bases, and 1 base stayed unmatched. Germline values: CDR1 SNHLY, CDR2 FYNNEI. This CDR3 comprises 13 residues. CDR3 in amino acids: CASSADRGYEQYF. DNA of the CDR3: TGTGCCAGCAGTGCGGACAGGGGCTACGAGCAGTACTTC.

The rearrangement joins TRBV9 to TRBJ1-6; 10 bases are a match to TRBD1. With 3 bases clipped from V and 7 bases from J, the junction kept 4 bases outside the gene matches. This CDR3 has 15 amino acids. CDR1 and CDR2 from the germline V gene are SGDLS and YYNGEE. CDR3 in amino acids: CASSGRQGANSPLHF. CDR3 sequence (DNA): TGTGCCAGCAGCGGACGACAGGGGGCCAATTCACCCCTCCACTTT.

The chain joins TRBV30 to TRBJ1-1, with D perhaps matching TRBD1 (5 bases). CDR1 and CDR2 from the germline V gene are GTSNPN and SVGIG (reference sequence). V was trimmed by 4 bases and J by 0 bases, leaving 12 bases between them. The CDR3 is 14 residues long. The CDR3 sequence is CAWNRGTVNTEAFF. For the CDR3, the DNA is TGTGCCTGGAATAGGGGCACGGTGAACACTGAAGCTTTCTTT.